Shown below are 27 T cell receptor beta chains from a single sample sequenced in a study of CD8+CD57+ T cells in acquired aplastic anemia. Genomic DNA provided the template from which TCR beta VDJ and CDR3 profiles were obtained. In TCRdb, the reads were re-called with MiXCR into one record per CDR3 protein. The sample lists under 200,000 distinct CDR3 sequences, about 45% occurring once. Patients sequenced had flow cytometry evidence of CD8+CD57+ cell expansion. The sequenced material came from sorted CD4+, CD8+, or CD8+CD57+ T cells (not recorded which) from PBMCs. The source of these receptors is a human donor with aplastic anemia.

About this clonotype: At one boundary the junction diverges from the germline segment, which might be a read error. J is TRBJ2-3 and V is TRBV24-1; D uncertain. Germline CDR1 and CDR2: KGHDR and SFDVKD. This CDR3 is built from 12 residues. The CDR3 loop is CATSECTDTQYF. CDR3 nucleotide sequence: TGTGCCACCAGTGAGTGCACGGATACGCAGTATTTT.

This sequence joins TRBV24-1 and TRBJ2-2, with 12 bases matching TRBD2. The CDR3 totals 16 residues. The germline V gene has CDR1 KGHDR and CDR2 SFDVKD. The V and J ends lost 9 bases and 1 base, in that order; junction bases with no gene match: 5. This chain's CDR3 is CATSRTSGENTGELFF. In nucleotides, the CDR3 is TGTGCCACCTCCAGGACTAGCGGGGAGAACACCGGGGAGCTGTTTTTT.

The chain employs TRBV24-1 and TRBJ2-1, with D hard to call. Per germline, CDR1 KGHDR and CDR2 SFDVKD. The V and J ends lost 1 base and 6 bases respectively, with 12 bases between them. The CDR3 length is 15 residues. CDR3 coding DNA: TGTGCCACCAGTGATTTATCCCCTTACGGCAATGAGCAGTTCTTC. This sequence encodes CATSDLSPYGNEQFF.

The chain is built from TRBV10-3 and TRBJ1-1; D uncertain. Germline assignment: CDR1 ENHRY and CDR2 SYGVKD. This CDR3 has 12 residues. Trimming removed 5 bases at V and 0 bases at J, with 4 bases between. CDR3 DNA: TGTGCCATCAGTCCAATGAACACTGAAGCTTTCTTT. It codes for CAISPMNTEAFF.

The chain combines TRBV7-2 with TRBJ1-2; D remains unclear. The CDR3 runs to 13 residues. V lost 1 base to trimming and J lost 5 bases, with 8 bases between them. Germline V lookup: CDR1 SGHTA, CDR2 FQGNSA. CDR3 amino acids: CASSLVRGYGYTF. The CDR3 DNA reads as TGTGCCAGCAGCTTAGTTCGCGGATATGGCTACACCTTC.

The J gene is TRBJ1-4, the V gene TRBV7-2; weak D call: TRBD1 (5 bases). V lost 5 bases to trimming and J lost 5 bases, with 9 bases between them. The CDR3 is 13 amino acids. Germline V CDR1 and CDR2: SGHTA, FQGNSA. CDR3 in amino acids: CASSPRANEKLFF. CDR3 nucleotide sequence: TGTGCCAGCAGCCCCAGGGCCAATGAAAAACTGTTTTTT.

This clonotype occurred many times. The CDR3, as DNA: TGTGCCAGCAGCTACCAGATAGCGGGGAACCTGGAGACCCAGTACTTC. Encoded protein: CASSYQIAGNLETQYF. This chain uses TRBV7-8 with TRBJ2-5; TRBD2 matches at 8 bases. Germline CDR1 and CDR2: SGHVS and FQNEAQ. After removal of 4 bases from V and 5 bases from J, the junction contained 12 bases not matched to a gene. This CDR3 region has 16 residues. Using reference TRBV7-8 and TRBJ2-5 for the parts outside the CDR3, the full variable domain is GAGVSQSPRYKVAKRGQDVALRCDPISGHVSLFWYQQALGQGPEFLTYFQNEAQLDKSGLPSDRFFAERPEGSVSTLKIQRTQQEDSAVYLCASSYQIAGNLETQYFGPGTRLLVL.

V gene TRBV10-3 combines with J gene TRBJ1-2; 7 bases map to TRBD1. J was trimmed by 7 bases and V by 4 bases; bases with no gene match: 6. The germline CDR1 and CDR2 sequences are ENHRY and SYGVKD. The CDR3 consists of 13 residues. The CDR3 nucleotides read TGTGCCATCAGTGGGAGGGGGCGAGGTGGCTACACCTTC. It codes for CAISGRGRGGYTF.

The chain employs TRBV11-2 and TRBJ1-5; D call uncertain. The CDR3 is 21 amino acids. CDR1 and CDR2 from the germline V gene are SGHAT and FQNNGV. Trimming removed 0 bases at V and 0 bases at J, with 24 bases between. The CDR3 DNA is TGTGCCAGCAGCTTAGATGTGGAAACTATCGTATGGGGTTATAGCAATCAGCCCCAGCATTTT. Its protein is CASSLDVETIVWGYSNQPQHF.

The rearrangement joins TRBV25-1 to TRBJ2-7; D may be TRBD1 (7 bases). V lost 8 bases, J lost 3 bases, and 14 bases lay in between. Per germline, CDR1 MGHDK and CDR2 SYGVNS. The CDR3 has 13 residues. The CDR3 DNA sequence: TGTGCCAGCCGGAGGGCAGGGGGCTACGAGCAGTACTTC. This sequence encodes CASRRAGGYEQYF.

Ten or more counts support this clonotype. The gene calls are TRBV9 and TRBJ2-7; D is ambiguous. The CDR3 sequence is 13 residues long. Trimming took 2 bases from V and 3 from J, leaving 9 bases between them. The germline V gene encodes CDR1 SGDLS and CDR2 YYNGEE. The CDR3 region has the DNA TGTGCCAGCAGCGTCTCGGACGGCTACGAGCAGTACTTC. Its translation: CASSVSDGYEQYF. The variable domain in full, completed from reference TRBV9 and TRBJ2-7, reads DSGVTQTPKHLITATGQRVTLRCSPRSGDLSVYWYQQSLDQGLQFLIQYYNGEERAKGNILERFSAQQFPDLHSELNLSSLELGDSALYFCASSVSDGYEQYFGPGTRLTVT.

This clonotype has ten or more counts. V is TRBV20-1 and J is TRBJ2-5; 11 positions match TRBD2. Germline lookup yields CDR1 DFQATT and CDR2 SNEGSKA (reference sequence). V trimming: 3 bases; J trimming: 4 bases; junction bases outside the gene matches: 7. The CDR3 contains 15 residues. This chain's CDR3 is CSARWGLAAGETQYF. The CDR3 DNA follows: TGCAGTGCTAGGTGGGGACTAGCGGCAGGAGAGACCCAGTACTTC.

This clonotype was found many times. The chain has TRBV12-3 or TRBV12-4 and TRBJ1-6; 7 positions match TRBD1. CDR3 length: 14 residues. The V gene end was trimmed by 7 bases and the J gene end by 6 bases; junction bases not matched to a gene: 6. CDR3 DNA: TGTGCCAGCAATGCCGGGACAGTTAATTCACCCCTCCACTTT. Translating gives CASNAGTVNSPLHF.

This clonotype was detected only once. This chain connects TRBV10-3 to TRBJ1-1; 10 nucleotides align to TRBD1. The CDR3 runs 13 residues. Germline lookup yields CDR1 ENHRY and CDR2 SYGVKD. With 6 bases clipped from V and 5 bases from J, the junction kept 3 bases outside the gene matches. The CDR3 loop is CAISRDRGTEAFF. The CDR3 DNA is TGTGCCATCAGCCGGGACAGGGGTACTGAAGCTTTCTTT.

This clonotype has ten or more counts. The chain links TRBV20-1 to TRBJ1-2; 9 nucleotides agree with TRBD1. Germline V CDR1 and CDR2: DFQATT, SNEGSKA (reference sequence). V was clipped by 3 bases and J by 5 bases; unmatched bases: 1. CDR3 length: 12 amino acids. CDR3 in DNA: TGCAGTGCTAGCGACAGGGGGTATGGCTACACCTTC. Protein sequence: CSASDRGYGYTF.

This rearrangement joins TRBV29-1 to TRBJ2-1; no clear D. Trimming took off 5 bases at V and 8 bases at J, with 7 bases between the two ends. There are 10 residues in the CDR3. Germline values: CDR1 SQVTM, CDR2 ANQGSEA. The CDR3 sequence: CSVWGYEQFF. In DNA form, the CDR3 reads TGCAGCGTTTGGGGTTATGAGCAGTTCTTC.

In this sample, this clonotype turned up a few times. V usage is TRBV18 and J usage is TRBJ1-5, with 7 bases fitting TRBD1. The junction had 9 bases not matched to a gene; V was cut back by 1 base and J by 6 bases. The CDR3 covers 16 residues. Germline CDR1 is KGHSH and CDR2 is LQKENI. This CDR3 is CASSPQGALSSQPQHF. In DNA, the CDR3 is TGTGCCAGCTCACCACAGGGGGCGTTATCTAGTCAGCCCCAGCATTTT.

The chain couples TRBV2 to TRBJ2-1, with D possibly being TRBD1 (6 bases). V lost 3 bases, J lost 4 bases, and 10 bases lay in between. The CDR3 consists of 14 residues. Per the germline V gene, CDR1 is SNHLY and CDR2 is FYNNEI. The CDR3 DNA follows: TGTGCCAGCAGTGACGGGACACGATACAATGAGCAGTTCTTC. Translating it yields CASSDGTRYNEQFF. Together with reference TRBV2 and TRBJ2-1, the CDR3 gives the full variable domain: EPEVTQTPSHQVTQMGQEVILRCVPISNHLYFYWYRQILGQKVEFLVSFYNNEISEKSEIFDDQFSVERPDGSNFTLKIRSTKLEDSAMYFCASSDGTRYNEQFFGPGTRLTVL.

The rearrangement uses TRBV5-1 and TRBJ2-2; 14 nucleotides line up with TRBD2. This CDR3 has 16 residues. The germline CDR1 and CDR2 sequences are SGHRS and YFSETQ. V lost 2 bases and J lost 4; bases outside the gene matches: 1. Written as DNA, the CDR3 is TGCGCCAGCAGCTTCGGACTAGCGGGGGGCACCGGGGAGCTGTTTTTT. This translates into CASSFGLAGGTGELFF.

This clonotype came up many times. This sequence joins TRBV12-3 or TRBV12-4 and TRBJ2-2, with D possibly being TRBD1 (6 bases). The CDR3 runs 14 residues. Trimming pared 6 bases from V and 6 bases from J, leaving 14 bases between. CDR3 DNA sequence: TGTGCCAGCAGCCCTCCGAAGGGGGCCGGGGAGCTGTTTTTT. It translates to CASSPPKGAGELFF.

This clonotype was seen ten or more times. This rearrangement joins TRBV6-1 to TRBJ1-5; 7 bases align to TRBD1. The V segment lost 4 bases and the J segment 2 bases; nucleotides outside the gene matches: 5. Per the germline V gene, CDR1 is MNHNS and CDR2 is SASEGT. The CDR3 covers 15 residues. CDR3 residues: CASSGQGSGNQPQHF. As DNA, the CDR3 is TGTGCCAGCAGTGGACAGGGTAGTGGCAATCAGCCCCAGCATTTT.

This clonotype was picked up one time. The chain has TRBV3-1 and TRBJ1-2; possibly TRBD1 for D (5 bases). The V gene's germline CDR1 is LGHDT and CDR2 YNNKEL (reference sequence). The CDR3 has 14 amino acids. V was pared by 1 base and J by 7 bases, with 13 bases between. The CDR3 reads CASSQGGTLGGYTF. CDR3 bases: TGTGCCAGCAGCCAAGGGGGGACCCTCGGTGGCTACACCTTC.

The chain carries TRBV19 and TRBJ1-5; 11 bases agree with TRBD1. CDR3 length equals 14 residues. CDR1 and CDR2 from the germline V gene are LNHDA and SQIVND (reference sequence). After removal of 8 bases from V and 6 bases from J, the junction contained 6 bases not matched to a gene. The chain's CDR3 is CASGGDRGVQPQHF. The DNA of the CDR3 is TGTGCCAGTGGAGGGGACAGGGGGGTTCAGCCCCAGCATTTT.

At least ten counts were recorded for this clonotype. DNA for the CDR3: TGCAGTGCTAGTTTGTCGGGAAACGAGCAGTTCTTC. As protein: CSASLSGNEQFF. The chain recombines TRBV20-1 with TRBJ2-1; the D gene is possibly TRBD2 (5 bases). The CDR3 loop spans 12 amino acids. CDR1 and CDR2 from the germline V gene are DFQATT and SNEGSKA (reference sequence). The ends were cut back, 3 bases at V and 10 bases at J, with 13 bases in the middle.

The J gene is TRBJ1-2, the V gene TRBV24-1, with D possibly TRBD1 on 5 matching bases. Germline CDR1 reads KGHDR; CDR2 reads SFDVKD. This CDR3 is 14 amino acids long. Trimming left V 3 bases short and J 4 bases short, with 11 bases between. CDR3 in amino acids: CATSDAGHPYGYTF. CDR3 DNA: TGTGCCACCAGTGATGCAGGACACCCCTATGGCTACACCTTC.

Ten or more counts support this clonotype. The rearrangement uses TRBV7-9 and TRBJ1-3, with D unclear. The CDR3 contains 14 residues. V dropped 2 bases and J dropped 3 bases, with 8 bases sitting between them. Germline CDR1 reads SEHNR; CDR2 reads FQNEAQ (reference sequence). CDR3 nucleotide sequence: TGTGCCAGCAGCTTACCGGCAGATGGAAACACCATATATTTT. This gives the protein CASSLPADGNTIYF.

In this sample, this clonotype turned up many times. The chain couples TRBV7-2 to TRBJ2-3; TRBD2 matches at 11 bases. Germline loops: CDR1 SGHTA, CDR2 FQGNSA. This CDR3 has 16 residues. The V segment lost 3 bases and the J segment 0 bases; nucleotides outside the gene matches: 2. The CDR3 DNA is TGTGCCAGCAGCTTCCGACTAGCGGGAAGCACAGATACGCAGTATTTT. Its translation is CASSFRLAGSTDTQYF.